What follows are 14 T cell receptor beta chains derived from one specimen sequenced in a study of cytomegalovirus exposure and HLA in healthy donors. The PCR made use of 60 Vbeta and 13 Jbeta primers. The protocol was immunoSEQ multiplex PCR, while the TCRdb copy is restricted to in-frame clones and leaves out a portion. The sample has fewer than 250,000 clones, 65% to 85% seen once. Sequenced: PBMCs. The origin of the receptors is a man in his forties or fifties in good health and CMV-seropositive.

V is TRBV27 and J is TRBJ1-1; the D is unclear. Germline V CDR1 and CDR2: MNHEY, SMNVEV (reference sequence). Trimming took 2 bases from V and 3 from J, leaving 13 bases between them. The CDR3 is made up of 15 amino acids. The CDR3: CASSLRAGGDTEAFF. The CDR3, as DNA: TGTGCCAGCAGTTTAAGGGCAGGCGGGGACACTGAAGCTTTCTTT.

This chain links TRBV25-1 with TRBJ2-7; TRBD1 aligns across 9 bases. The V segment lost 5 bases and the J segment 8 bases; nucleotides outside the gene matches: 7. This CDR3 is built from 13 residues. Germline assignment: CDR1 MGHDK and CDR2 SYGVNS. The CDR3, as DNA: TGTGCCAGCAGTTCCGGGACAGGGAACAAGCAGTACTTC. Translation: CASSSGTGNKQYF.

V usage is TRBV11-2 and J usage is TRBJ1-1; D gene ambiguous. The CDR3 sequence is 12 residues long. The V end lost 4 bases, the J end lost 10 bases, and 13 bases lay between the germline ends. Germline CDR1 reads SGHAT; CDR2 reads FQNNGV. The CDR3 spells CASSSQAEAAFF. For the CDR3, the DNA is TGTGCCAGCAGCTCCCAGGCGGAGGCAGCTTTCTTT.

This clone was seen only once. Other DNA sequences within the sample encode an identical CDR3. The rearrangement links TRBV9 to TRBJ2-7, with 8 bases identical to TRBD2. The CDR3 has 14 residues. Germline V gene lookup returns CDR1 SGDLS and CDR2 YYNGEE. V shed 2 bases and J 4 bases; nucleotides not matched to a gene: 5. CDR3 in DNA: TGTGCCAGCAGCGTGGCTAGCGGGTCTTACGAGCAGTACTTC. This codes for CASSVASGSYEQYF.

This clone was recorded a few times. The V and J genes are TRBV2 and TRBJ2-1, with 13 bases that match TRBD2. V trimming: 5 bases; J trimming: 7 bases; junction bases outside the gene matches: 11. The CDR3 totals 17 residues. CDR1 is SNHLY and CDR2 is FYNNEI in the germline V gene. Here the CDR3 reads CASSRTSGRSWGNEQFF. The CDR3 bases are TGTGCCAGCAGTAGGACTAGCGGGAGATCTTGGGGGAATGAGCAGTTCTTC.

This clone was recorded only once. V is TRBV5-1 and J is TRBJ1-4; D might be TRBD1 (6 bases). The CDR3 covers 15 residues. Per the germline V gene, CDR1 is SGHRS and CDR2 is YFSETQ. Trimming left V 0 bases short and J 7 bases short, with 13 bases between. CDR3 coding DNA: TGCGCCAGCAGCTTGGCTGGGGGCGGGGGTGAAAAACTGTTTTTT. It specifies CASSLAGGGGEKLFF.

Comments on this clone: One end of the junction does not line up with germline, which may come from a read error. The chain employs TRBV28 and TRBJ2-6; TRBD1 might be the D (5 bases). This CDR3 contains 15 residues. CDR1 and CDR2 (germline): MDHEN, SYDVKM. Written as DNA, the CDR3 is TGTGCCAGCACCCTCACGATCTCTGGGGCCAACGTCCCGACTTTC. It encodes CASTLTISGANVPTF.

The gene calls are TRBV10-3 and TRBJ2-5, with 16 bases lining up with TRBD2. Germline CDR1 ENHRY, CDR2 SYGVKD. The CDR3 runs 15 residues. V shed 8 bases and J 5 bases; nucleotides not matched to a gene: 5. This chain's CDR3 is CAIGTSGRAEETQYF. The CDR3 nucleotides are TGTGCCATCGGGACTAGCGGGAGGGCGGAGGAGACCCAGTACTTC.

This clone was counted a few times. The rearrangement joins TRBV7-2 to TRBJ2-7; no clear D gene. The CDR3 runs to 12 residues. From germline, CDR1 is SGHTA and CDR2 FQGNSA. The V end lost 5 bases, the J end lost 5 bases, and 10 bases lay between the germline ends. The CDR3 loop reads CASSLTAHEQYF. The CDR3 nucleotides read TGTGCCAGCAGCCTAACCGCCCACGAGCAGTACTTC.

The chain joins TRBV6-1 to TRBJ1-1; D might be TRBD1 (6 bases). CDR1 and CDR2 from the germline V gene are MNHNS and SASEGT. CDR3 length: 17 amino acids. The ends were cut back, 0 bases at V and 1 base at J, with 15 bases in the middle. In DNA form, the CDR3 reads TGTGCCAGCAGTGAAGCGGGACACCCTTTGTCGAACACTGAAGCTTTCTTT. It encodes CASSEAGHPLSNTEAFF.

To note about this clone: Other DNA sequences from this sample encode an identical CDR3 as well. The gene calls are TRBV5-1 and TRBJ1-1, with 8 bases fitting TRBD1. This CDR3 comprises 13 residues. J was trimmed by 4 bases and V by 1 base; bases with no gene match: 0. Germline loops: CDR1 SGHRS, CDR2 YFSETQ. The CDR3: CASSLTGGTEAFF. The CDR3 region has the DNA TGCGCCAGCAGCTTGACAGGGGGCACTGAAGCTTTCTTT. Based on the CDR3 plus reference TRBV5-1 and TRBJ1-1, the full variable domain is KAGVTQTPRYLIKTRGQQVTLSCSPISGHRSVSWYQQTPGQGLQFLFEYFSETQRNKGNFPGRFSGRQFSNSRSEMNVSTLELGDSALYLCASSLTGGTEAFFGQGTRLTVV.

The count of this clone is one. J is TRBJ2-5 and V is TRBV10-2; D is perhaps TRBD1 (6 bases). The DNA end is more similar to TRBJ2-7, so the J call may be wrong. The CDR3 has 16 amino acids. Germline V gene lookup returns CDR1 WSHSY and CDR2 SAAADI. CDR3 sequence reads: CASSESQGSVSYEQYF. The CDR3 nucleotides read TGCGCCAGCAGTGAGTCGCAGGGGAGCGTCTCCTACGAGCAGTACTTC.

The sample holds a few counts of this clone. Here the CDR3 DNA reads TGTGCCAGCAGTTTCGGGACAGACTATGGCTACACCTTC. This sequence encodes CASSFGTDYGYTF. The chain carries TRBV27 and TRBJ1-2; TRBD1 matches 7 bases. The germline V gene has CDR1 MNHEY and CDR2 SMNVEV (reference sequence). J gave up 3 bases and V 3 bases, and 1 base lay outside the gene matches. The CDR3 has 13 amino acids.

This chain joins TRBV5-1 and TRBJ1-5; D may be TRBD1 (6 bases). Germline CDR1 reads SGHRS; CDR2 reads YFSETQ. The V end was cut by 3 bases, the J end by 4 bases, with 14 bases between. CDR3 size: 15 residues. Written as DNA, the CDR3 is TGCGCCAGCAGCTCCACAGGGTCAGGGAATCAGCCCCAGCATTTT. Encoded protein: CASSSTGSGNQPQHF.